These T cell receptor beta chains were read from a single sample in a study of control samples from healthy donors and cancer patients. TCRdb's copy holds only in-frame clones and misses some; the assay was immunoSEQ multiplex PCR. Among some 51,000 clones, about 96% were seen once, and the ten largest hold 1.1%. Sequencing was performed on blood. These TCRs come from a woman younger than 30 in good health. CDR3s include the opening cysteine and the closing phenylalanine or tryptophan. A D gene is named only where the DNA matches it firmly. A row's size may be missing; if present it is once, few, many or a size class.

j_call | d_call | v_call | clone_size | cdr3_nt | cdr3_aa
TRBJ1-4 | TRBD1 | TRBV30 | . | TGTGCCTGGGCCCTAGGGACAGGGAAACTGTTTTTT | CAWALGTGKLFF
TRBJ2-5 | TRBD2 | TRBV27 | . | TGTGCCAGCAGTCCCGGGACTAGTCAAGGAGAGACCCAGTACTTC | CASSPGTSQGETQYF
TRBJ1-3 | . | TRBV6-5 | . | TGTGCCAGCAGAGGGGTGTCCTCTGGAAACACCATATATTTT | CASRGVSSGNTIYF
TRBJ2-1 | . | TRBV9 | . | TGTGCCAGCAGCGAAGGACGGGTGTACAATGAGCAGTTCTTC | CASSEGRVYNEQFF
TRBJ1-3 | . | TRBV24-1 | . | TGTGCCACCAGTGATTCGAGTAAATCTGGAAACACCATATATTTT | CATSDSSKSGNTIYF
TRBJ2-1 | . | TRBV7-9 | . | TGTGCCAGCACCAATCAGGGGCTAGCGGCTTACAATGAGCAGTTCTTC | CASTNQGLAAYNEQFF
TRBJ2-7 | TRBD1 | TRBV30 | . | TGTGCCTGGAGTGCGACAGGGATTTGGTTAGGCGAGCAGTACTTC | CAWSATGIWLGEQYF
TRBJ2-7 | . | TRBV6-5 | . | TGTGCCAGCAGTACCCGAGGGGTAAAGGGAGACGAGCAGTACTTC | CASSTRGVKGDEQYF
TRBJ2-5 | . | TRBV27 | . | TGTGCCAGCTCCTCTCAGGGGGAGACCCAGTACTTC | CASSSQGETQYF
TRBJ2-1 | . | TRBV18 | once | TGTGCCAGCTCACCTCTCGGTGGATCCTACAATGAGCAGTTCTTC | CASSPLGGSYNEQFF
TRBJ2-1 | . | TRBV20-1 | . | TGCAGTGCTTGGGACCACCTCTATCGGTTCTTC | CSAWDHLYRFF
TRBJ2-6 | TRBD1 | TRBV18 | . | TGTGCCAACGACGGGACAGGGGGTGACTCTGGGGCCAACGTCCTGACTTTC | CANDGTGGDSGANVLTF
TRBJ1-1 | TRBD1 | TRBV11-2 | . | TGTGCCAGCAGGGGACAGTTGAACACTGAAGCTTTCTTT | CASRGQLNTEAFF
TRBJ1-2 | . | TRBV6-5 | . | TGTGCCAGCAGTCCAGGAACCACAGCGCGTGGCTACACCTTC | CASSPGTTARGYTF
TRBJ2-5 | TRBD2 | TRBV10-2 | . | TGCGCCAGCATTTCGGGACTAGCGGGGGGTCAAGAGACCCAGTACTTC | CASISGLAGGQETQYF
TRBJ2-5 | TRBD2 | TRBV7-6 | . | TGTGCCACCCGGACTAGGGAAGAGACCCAGTACTTC | CATRTREETQYF
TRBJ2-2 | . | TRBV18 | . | TGTGCCAGCTCACCCCCCGGGGGCCCCGTCAACACCGGGGAGCTGTTTTTT | CASSPPGGPVNTGELFF
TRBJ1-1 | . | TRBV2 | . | TGTGCCAGCAGTCGGACGGTAAACACTGAAGCTTTCTTT | CASSRTVNTEAFF